This TCR beta chain was captured by sequencing in a study of PD-L1 blockade in urothelial cancer listed by TCRdb under 2017. At the level of the whole study: Every patient began therapy at some point between 2013 and 2015 and was given atezolizumab 1,200 mg intravenously every 3 weeks. About 90% of the 29 patients were identified as males with urothelial cancer of bladder origin, and a prior smoking history was reported by 18 of 29 patients. Patients had an ECOG performance status of 0 or 1 and had received between 0 and 3 prior chemotherapy regimens. Blood samples were analyzed at two time points: 3 weeks after treatment start (second dose) and 6 weeks after treatment start. Blood samples gave median yields of 141,255 T cells and 80,000 or so unique TCRs, along with a median clonality of about 0.084. The study was an exploratory multi-omic analysis of somatic, immune and clinical correlates of response to PD-L1 blockade with atezolizumab in urothelial cancer. Pretreatment tumor samples, along with matched peripheral blood serially collected before and after atezolizumab treatment, were subjected to TCR sequencing. Durable clinical benefit meant progression-free survival longer than 6 months, and TCR features were also tested against progression-free and overall survival. Whole exome sequencing and RNA sequencing of pretreatment tumors were performed alongside TCR sequencing in the same patients. Durable clinical benefit was achieved by nine patients but not by the remaining 20. Some 30 patients had pretreatment blood TCR-seq, roughly 25 had at least one posttreatment blood collection, and roughly 25 had tumor TCR-seq.

Including cysteine and phenylalanine, the CDR3 has 18 amino acids. The sequence is cut down to CDR3 DNA, 54 bases in frame from base 1. Reading the germline V gene gives CDR1 SGHTA and CDR2 FQGTGA. V is cut by 5 bases and J by 1 base, and the space between the germline ends is 24 bases. Overall study outcomes, separate from this receptor: Greater expansion of tumor-associated TCR clones in peripheral blood 3 weeks after the start of treatment was observed in patients with durable benefit (n of about 21, p = 0.022). A pretreatment peripheral blood TCR clonality below the median was linked to improved progression-free and overall survival. Small sample size (n ≈ 28) and many exploratory analyses mean the results are intended to be hypothesis-generating.

Taken with the paper, the label for time point translates to: peripheral blood 6 weeks after treatment start. A cohort of 25 to 30 patients with locally advanced or metastatic urothelial carcinoma, treated at Memorial Sloan Kettering on a trial protocol, was included. Peripheral blood mononuclear cells were collected pretreatment and during treatment, at between 1 and 8 total time points per patient. The Qiagen DNeasy Blood extraction kit was used to purify genomic DNA from total PBMCs and from tumor samples. PBMCs were collected pretreatment and during treatment, and were isolated and stored as previously described. Synthetic TCR analog templates were spiked into each PCR to estimate absolute template abundance from read counts. Using the immunoSEQ assay, TCRbeta CDR3 regions were amplified from genomic DNA with bias-controlled V and J gene primers. Sequencing of rearranged TCRbeta segments was performed at approximately 20X coverage. The authors' analysis ran thus. Sequencing errors were corrected by clustering, and CDR3s were annotated against IMGT so that V, D and J genes could be assigned. Out-of-frame and stop-codon sequences were excluded, and only productive TCRbeta rearrangements were used in downstream analyses. To compute clonality, Shannon entropy was normalized by the log of the number of unique productive sequences and then subtracted from one. Clones differing between time points or between blood and tumor were identified using Fisher's exact test with Benjamini-Hochberg correction, with an adjusted p below 0.01 applied as the threshold. TCRdb stores this immuneACCESS table with in-frame sequences only. Part of the clones is absent; in the studies checked, under half of the shortfall reflects unresolved V genes, and no reason is known for the rest. Clone size and the V and J calls come from that table; the DNA yielded D and trimming. Within this sample are 40,000 to 60,000 clones, with roughly 80% of them counted one time only. The top ten clones comprise roughly 10% of the sample.

Comments on this clone: The antigen it binds to is not known. No base-level quality is on record; no much larger clone is a single base apart.

This TCR was recovered from a man in his sixties or seventies with urothelial cancer. Sequences were derived from PBMCs, sampled around atezolizumab (anti-PD-L1) treatment. The rearranged chain carries TRBV7-3 and TRBJ2-7; TRBD1 is a weak D gene call, 7 bases matching. The CDR3 here reads CASSPGGSPAEGSYEQYF. The DNA is as follows: TGTGCCAGCAGCCCAGGGGGTAGTCCAGCGGAGGGTTCCTACGAGCAGTACTTC.